The 5 T cell receptor beta chains given below trace back to one sample, sequenced in a study of OX40 agonist ivuxolimab in advanced cancers. Profiled with immunoSEQ multiplex PCR; TCRdb holds only in-frame clones, not every one. The sample has about 45,000 clones, approximately 80% seen once. Specimen: CD4+ or CD8+ T cells sorted from blood, collected in a trial of the OX40 agonist ivuxolimab. These TCRs come from an adult with an advanced solid tumor such as melanoma, head and neck, liver or kidney cancer.

This chain uses TRBV6-1 with TRBJ1-3; D not certain. Germline values: CDR1 MNHNS, CDR2 SASEGT. The CDR3 runs to 14 residues. Trimming took off 7 bases at V and 0 bases at J, with 10 bases between the two ends. This chain's CDR3 is CASIPRGSGNTIYF. DNA for the CDR3: TGTGCCAGCATCCCCCGGGGCTCTGGAAACACCATATATTTT.

The J gene is TRBJ2-2, the V gene TRBV9, with D perhaps TRBD2 (5 bases). The CDR3 has 12 residues. V was trimmed by 9 bases and J by 6 bases, leaving 12 bases between them. Germline values: CDR1 SGDLS, CDR2 YYNGEE. The CDR3 sequence: CATQRRAGELFF. The CDR3 nucleotides read TGTGCCACCCAAAGGCGGGCCGGGGAGCTGTTTTTT.

Only one count was recorded for this clone. The V and J genes are TRBV30 and TRBJ1-5, with 8 bases that match TRBD1. The CDR3 loop spans 15 amino acids. The V gene's germline CDR1 is GTSNPN and CDR2 SVGIG (reference sequence). V was pared by 3 bases and J by 7 bases, with 11 bases of the junction left unmatched. The CDR3 loop is CAWRGTGGRWQPQHF. In nucleotides, the CDR3 is TGTGCCTGGAGGGGAACAGGGGGAAGGTGGCAGCCCCAGCATTTT.

V and J are TRBV2 and TRBJ2-1, with 14 bases matching TRBD2. In germline, CDR1 is SNHLY, CDR2 FYNNEI. This CDR3 comprises 12 residues. The trim removed 11 bases at V and 9 bases at J, leaving 3 bases unmatched. The CDR3 protein is CAGLAGGIEQFF. CDR3 sequence (DNA): TGTGCCGGACTAGCGGGAGGAATTGAGCAGTTCTTC.

The chain is built from TRBV6-1 and TRBJ2-3, with D possibly TRBD1 on 5 matching bases. Germline CDR1 MNHNS, CDR2 SASEGT. V gave up 1 base and J gave up 4 bases, with 12 bases separating them. CDR3 length: 15 amino acids. CDR3 in DNA: TGTGCCAGCAGTGAAGGGGGCCCTCGTTCAGATACGCAGTATTTT. It encodes CASSEGGPRSDTQYF.